This is a list of T cell receptor beta chains from one sample in a study of identical twins. TCRdb reprocessed the 5' RACE reads with MiXCR, giving one entry per CDR3 protein. The data show about 890,000 distinct CDR3 sequences, roughly an eighth seen once. This same sample was also taken into another study, of yellow fever vaccine responses in identical twins.

Sequenced material: PBMCs. Receptors originate from a young woman in good health. Both conserved end residues are part of each CDR3. The order of the fields is V gene, clone size, CDR3 protein. The size entry is marked missing in some rows and otherwise reads once, few, many or a size class.

V: TRBV14; size: NA; CDR3: CASSRQTEYNEQFF
V: TRBV12-3/TRBV12-4; size: NA; CDR3: CASSFRALGTGELFF
V: TRBV27; size: NA; CDR3: CASSGHPYNEQFF
V: TRBV5-1; size: many; CDR3: CASSLGTNEAFF
V: TRBV5-5; size: few; CDR3: CASSLLDSPRGGELFF
V: TRBV6-5; size: NA; CDR3: CASSYTYGSYNEQFF
V: TRBV9; size: NA; CDR3: CASSVGTFSYEQYF
V: TRBV4-1; size: NA; CDR3: CASSHPVSGGAYNEQFF
V: TRBV20-1; size: NA; CDR3: CSASWLADSYNEQFF
V: TRBV5-1; size: few; CDR3: CASRSGTSGGISTDTQYF
V: TRBV6-1; size: NA; CDR3: CASKEDPGGRTEAFF
V: TRBV12-3/TRBV12-4; size: few; CDR3: CASRSTQGYTF
V: TRBV5-6; size: many; CDR3: CASSLSRYEQFF
V: TRBV12-3/TRBV12-4; size: NA; CDR3: CASSTPSGGKETQYF
V: TRBV12-3/TRBV12-4; size: few; CDR3: CASGVAGGFSGNTIYF
V: TRBV7-8; size: few; CDR3: CASSLGEEEQYF
V: TRBV11-2; size: NA; CDR3: CASSPNSVRDTQYF
V: TRBV12-3/TRBV12-4; size: NA; CDR3: CASRQAPYEGATDTQYF
V: TRBV19; size: NA; CDR3: CASSFVGQGGGTQYF
V: TRBV6-1; size: NA; CDR3: CASSRNRGGSGNTIYF
V: TRBV7-3; size: NA; CDR3: CASSSRGMDEQYF
V: TRBV10-3; size: NA; CDR3: CATSRGGQIYEQYF
V: TRBV19; size: few; CDR3: CASSMRAGFNQPQHF
V: TRBV11-2; size: NA; CDR3: CASSLRGTGDEQFF
V: TRBV12-3/TRBV12-4; size: few; CDR3: CASSGIGGVFNEQFF
V: TRBV3-1; size: few; CDR3: CASSQGPTRPLTFF
V: TRBV7-9; size: few; CDR3: CASSLAFQISADTQYF
V: TRBV28; size: NA; CDR3: CASSSRRMGARPSGANVLTF
V: TRBV29-1; size: NA; CDR3: CSVAGGRDSSYEQYF
V: TRBV4-1; size: few; CDR3: CASSQVSQGSYGYTF
V: TRBV3-1; size: once; CDR3: CASTKSGWDSKNTGELFF